This T cell receptor (beta chain) was recovered during a study of T-cell reconstitution after alpha-beta-depleted transplantation in children. At least ten counts were recorded for this clonotype. The antigen is not known. The TCRbeta library incorporated unique molecular identifiers. MiXCR, applied by TCRdb to the PCR reads, yields one record per CDR3 protein. The table shows over 200,000 distinct CDR3 sequences, with approximately 10% occurring only once. The study's findings and limits: From newly produced T cells came most of the T-cell counts and diversity one year after transplant. Several hundred graft clones that had expanded were reportedly the source of alpha-beta T cells about two months after transplant. Surviving recipient T cells and thymic progenitors underlay high day-60 TCRbeta diversity in some patients.

This CDR3 contains 15 residues. The trim removed 5 bases at V and 7 bases at J, leaving 9 bases unmatched. Germline loops: CDR1 MNHEY, CDR2 SVGAGI. Sequences were derived from PBMCs, sampled before TCRalphabeta/CD19-depleted stem cell transplant. The chain joins TRBV6-5 to TRBJ2-2; 8 positions agree with TRBD1. The clonotype was recovered from a child younger than two with acute myeloid leukemia, due to receive a stem cell transplant. Written as DNA, the CDR3 is TGTGCCAGCAGTCTTTCAGGGGGCGTTAACGGGGAGCTGTTTTTT. Translated, it gives CASSLSGGVNGELFF.